This T cell receptor (beta chain) was profiled in a study of Graves' ophthalmopathy and Graves' hyperthyroidism. Amplification targeted the TCR beta CDR3 regions, with RNA transcripts as the source material. Investigators did first-round RT-PCR with HTBI primers, then second-round multiplex PCR. TCRdb redid the calling of the multiplex PCR reads with MiXCR, one entry per CDR3 protein. The sample carries more than 300,000 distinct CDR3 sequences, roughly 15% recorded once. This clonotype was observed at least ten times. Diagnoses were established from clinical symptoms, serum thyroxine, TRAb, thyroid ultrasound and orbital computed tomography. V was trimmed by 0 bases and J by 7 bases, leaving 9 bases between them. Germline V gene lookup returns CDR1 MNHEY and CDR2 SMNVEV (reference sequence). The CDR3 length is 13 residues.

V is TRBV27 and J is TRBJ1-2, with no clear D. The receptor's source is an adult woman with stable Graves' hyperthyroidism. Material: peripheral blood. In nucleotides, the CDR3 is TGTGCCAGCAGTTTATCCCCATTCTCTGGCTACACCTTC. It is translated as CASSLSPFSGYTF.